A selection of T cell receptor beta chains follows, all from one sample in a study of identical twins. TCRdb processed the 5' RACE reads anew with MiXCR; each CDR3 protein has one entry. This sample has around 220,000 distinct CDR3 sequences, with around 15% found just once. The sequenced material came from memory (CD45RO+) T cells sorted from blood. The source of these receptors is a woman under 30 in good health. Each CDR3 is given with its conserved first and last residue. A D gene is named only where the DNA matches it firmly. The size of a clone is reported for some rows only, either as once, few or many, or as a class for expanded clones.

>NA|TRBV5-1|TRBJ2-1|NA
CASYPGTSYNGQFF
TGCGCCAGCTATCCGGGGACCTCCTACAATGGGCAGTTCTTC
>many|TRBV20-1|TRBJ1-5|NA
CSATLGSNQPQHF
TGCAGTGCCACCTTGGGGAGCAATCAGCCCCAGCATTTT
>few|TRBV11-1|TRBJ2-1|TRBD2
CASSLGVRAGGTYNEQFF
TGTGCCAGCAGCTTAGGTGTCCGAGCGGGGGGTACCTACAATGAGCAGTTCTTC
>few|TRBV5-1|TRBJ2-3|NA
CASSPSGTTDTQYF
TGCGCCAGCAGCCCTTCCGGGACCACAGATACGCAGTATTTT
>NA|TRBV7-9|TRBJ2-7|TRBD2
CASSLVLGGSIPYEQYF
TGTGCCAGCAGCTTAGTATTGGGCGGGAGTATCCCTTACGAGCAGTACTTC
>NA|TRBV20-1|TRBJ2-1|NA
CSANRDNEQFF
TGCAGTGCTAACCGAGACAATGAGCAGTTCTTC
>few|TRBV20-1|TRBJ1-2|NA
CSATGAGYGYTF
TGCAGTGCTACAGGGGCGGGGTATGGCTACACCTTC
>NA|TRBV15|TRBJ2-3|NA
CATNGLTDTQYF
TGTGCCACAAATGGTTTGACAGATACGCAGTATTTT
>few|TRBV6-1|TRBJ1-2|NA
CASREDGAYGYTF
TGTGCCAGCAGAGAAGACGGTGCCTATGGCTACACCTTC
>few|TRBV7-6|TRBJ2-1|TRBD2
CASSLPLAGLNEQFF
TGTGCCAGCAGCTTACCACTAGCGGGGCTGAATGAGCAGTTCTTC
>many|TRBV7-2|TRBJ2-7|NA
CASGVVSKGEQYF
TGTGCCAGCGGTGTTGTATCCAAAGGCGAGCAGTACTTC
>few|TRBV25-1|TRBJ1-2|TRBD1
CASSRISGDREGKGYTF
TGTGCCAGCAGCCGGATTTCTGGAGACAGGGAGGGAAAAGGCTACACCTTC
>few|TRBV20-1|TRBJ2-1|TRBD2
CSASGLADNEQFF
TGCAGTGCCTCGGGACTAGCGGATAATGAGCAGTTCTTC
>NA|TRBV12-3/TRBV12-4|TRBJ1-1|NA
CASRPIKGGLNTEAFF
TGTGCCAGCAGACCCATAAAGGGGGGATTGAACACTGAAGCTTTCTTT
>few|TRBV20-1|TRBJ2-1|NA
CSARISYNEQFF
TGCAGTGCTAGGATCTCCTACAATGAGCAGTTCTTC
>few|TRBV5-1|TRBJ2-3|NA
CASSFSSADVVHF
TGCGCCAGCAGCTTTTCCTCGGCAGACGTGGTCCATTTT
>NA|TRBV30|TRBJ2-5|TRBD2
CAWSGMVSGGETQYF
TGTGCCTGGAGTGGGATGGTTAGCGGGGGTGAGACCCAGTACTTC
>few|TRBV20-1|TRBJ2-7|NA
CSARPPGRATYEQYF
TGCAGTGCTAGACCCCCGGGACGGGCGACCTACGAGCAGTACTTC
>NA|TRBV6-5|TRBJ2-3|TRBD1
CASSWDRDNTDTQYF
TGTGCCAGCAGTTGGGACAGGGACAACACAGATACGCAGTATTTT
>few|TRBV5-1|TRBJ2-7|NA
CASRHPSSYEQYF
TGCGCCAGCCGACATCCGAGCTCCTACGAGCAGTACTTC
>NA|TRBV27|TRBJ2-7|NA
CASRVADLTYEQYF
TGTGCCAGCAGAGTAGCGGATTTAACCTACGAGCAGTACTTC
>NA|TRBV19|TRBJ1-1|NA
CASSIGGGSATEAFF
TGTGCCAGTAGTATAGGGGGCGGGTCGGCCACTGAAGCTTTCTTT
>NA|TRBV11-3|TRBJ2-1|TRBD2
CASSPGTSPGSEQFF
TGTGCCAGCAGCCCCGGGACTAGCCCTGGGAGTGAGCAGTTCTTC
>NA|TRBV7-2|TRBJ2-3|TRBD1
CASSVRAGTGGADTQYF
TGTGCCAGCAGCGTCCGAGCCGGGACAGGGGGCGCAGATACGCAGTATTTT
>few|TRBV2|TRBJ2-1|TRBD2
CASSPSALAAVPYNEQFF
TGTGCCAGCAGTCCCTCCGCACTAGCGGCGGTCCCCTACAATGAGCAGTTCTTC
>many|TRBV6-1|TRBJ1-5|NA
CASRGTGNDQPQHF
TGTGCCAGCAGGGGTACAGGGAATGATCAGCCCCAGCATTTT
>few|TRBV29-1|TRBJ2-1|NA
CSAHNTGHEQFF
TGCAGCGCCCATAACACCGGTCATGAGCAGTTCTTC
>once|TRBV11-3|TRBJ2-3|TRBD2
CATSSSGGTDTQYF
TGTGCCACCAGTTCTAGCGGGGGCACAGATACGCAGTATTTT
>few|TRBV15|TRBJ1-5|TRBD1
CATSSHRGPNQPQHF
TGTGCCACCAGCAGCCACAGGGGGCCCAATCAGCCCCAGCATTTT
>once|TRBV20-1|TRBJ2-3|NA
CSARDLARRATDTQYF
TGCAGTGCTAGAGATCTGGCTAGACGCGCCACAGATACGCAGTATTTT
>few|TRBV10-2|TRBJ2-2|TRBD1
CASRDRITGELFF
TGCGCCAGCCGGGACAGAATCACCGGGGAGCTGTTTTTT
>few|TRBV20-1|TRBJ2-5|NA
CSASAGSETQYF
TGCAGTGCTAGCGCCGGATCAGAGACCCAGTACTTC
>many|TRBV6-1|TRBJ2-1|NA
CASSPHPGFDEQFF
TGTGCCAGCAGCCCACACCCGGGGTTCGATGAGCAGTTCTTC
>NA|TRBV11-2|TRBJ2-3|TRBD1
CASSERQGGITDTQYF
TGTGCCAGCAGCGAGCGACAGGGTGGGATCACAGATACGCAGTATTTT
>NA|TRBV5-5|TRBJ1-2|TRBD1
CASSWTGESNYGYTF
TGTGCCAGCAGCTGGACAGGGGAAAGCAACTATGGCTACACCTTC
>many|TRBV20-1|TRBJ2-3|TRBD2
CSASPAGITDTQYF
TGCAGTGCTAGCCCAGCGGGGATCACAGATACGCAGTATTTT
>NA|TRBV24-1|TRBJ2-1|NA
CATSDPHRDEQFF
TGTGCCACCAGTGACCCTCACAGGGATGAGCAGTTCTTC
>NA|TRBV5-1|TRBJ2-5|NA
CASSIQGGETQYF
TGCGCCAGCAGCATACAGGGAGGGGAGACCCAGTACTTC
>many|TRBV12-3/TRBV12-4|TRBJ1-2|TRBD1
CASSLTGKGYTF
TGTGCCAGCAGTTTGACAGGGAAGGGCTACACCTTC
>NA|TRBV10-3|TRBJ2-5|NA
CAISEEQTQYF
TGTGCCATCAGTGAGGAGCAGACCCAGTACTTC
>NA|TRBV7-6|TRBJ2-2|NA
CASSSQERGELFF
TGTGCCAGCAGCTCCCAAGAGAGGGGGGAGCTGTTTTTT